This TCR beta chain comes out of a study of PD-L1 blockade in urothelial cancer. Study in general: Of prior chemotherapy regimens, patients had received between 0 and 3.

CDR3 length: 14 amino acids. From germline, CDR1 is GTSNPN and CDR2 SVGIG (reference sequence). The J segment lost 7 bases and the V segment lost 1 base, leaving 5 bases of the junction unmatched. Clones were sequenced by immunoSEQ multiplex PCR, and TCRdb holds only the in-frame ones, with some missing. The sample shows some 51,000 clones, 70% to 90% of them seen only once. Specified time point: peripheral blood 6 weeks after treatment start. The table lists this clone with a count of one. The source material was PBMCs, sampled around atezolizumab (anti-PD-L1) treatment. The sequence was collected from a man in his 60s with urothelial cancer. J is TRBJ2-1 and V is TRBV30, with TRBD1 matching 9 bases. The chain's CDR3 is CAWSDSDRGNEQFF. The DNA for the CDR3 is TGTGCCTGGAGTGATTCTGACAGGGGGAATGAGCAGTTCTTC.